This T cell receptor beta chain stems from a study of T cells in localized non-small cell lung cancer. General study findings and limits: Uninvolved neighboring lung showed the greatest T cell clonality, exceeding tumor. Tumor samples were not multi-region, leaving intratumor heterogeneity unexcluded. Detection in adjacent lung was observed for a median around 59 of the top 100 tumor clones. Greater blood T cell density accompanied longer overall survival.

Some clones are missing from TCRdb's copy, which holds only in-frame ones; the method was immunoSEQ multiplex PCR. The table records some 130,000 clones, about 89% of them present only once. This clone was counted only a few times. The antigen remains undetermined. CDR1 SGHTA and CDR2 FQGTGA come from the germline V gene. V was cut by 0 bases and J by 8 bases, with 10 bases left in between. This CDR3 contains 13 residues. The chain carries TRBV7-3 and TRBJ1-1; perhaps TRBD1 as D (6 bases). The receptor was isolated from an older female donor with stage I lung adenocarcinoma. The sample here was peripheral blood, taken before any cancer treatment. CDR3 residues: CASSLTWGAEAFF. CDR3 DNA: TGTGCCAGCAGCTTAACATGGGGGGCCGAAGCTTTCTTT. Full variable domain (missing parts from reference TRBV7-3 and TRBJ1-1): GAGVSQTPSNKVTEKGKYVELRCDPISGHTALYWYRQSLGQGPEFLIYFQGTGAADDSGLPNDRFFAVRPEGSVSTLKIQRTERGDSAVYLCASSLTWGAEAFFGQGTRLTVV.